The 11 T cell receptor beta chains given below trace back to one sample, sequenced in a study of T cell responses to AZD1222 COVID-19 vaccine. Here immunoSEQ multiplex PCR was the method, and the copy in TCRdb shows in-frame clones only, minus some. Of roughly 76,000 clones in the sample, about nine tenths were seen once. The sample consisted of peripheral blood, taken on day 0 of AZD1222 vaccination. Receptor source: an adult in good health.

CDR3 nucleotides: TGTGCCAGCACAGGCGATGGCTACACCTTC. This sequence encodes CASTGDGYTF. V usage is TRBV28 and J usage is TRBJ1-2, with unresolved D. The ends were cut back, 7 bases at V and 6 bases at J, with 6 bases in the middle. Looked up from germline, CDR1 is MDHEN and CDR2 is SYDVKM. This CDR3 is 10 amino acids long.

This clone appeared a few times. The rearrangement uses TRBV4-1 and TRBJ2-3, with a tentative D call TRBD2 (6 bases). The CDR3 has 17 amino acids. Trimming stripped 1 base from V and 2 bases from J, with 16 bases between. Germline V gives CDR1 MGHRA, CDR2 YSYEKL. The CDR3 coding sequence is TGCGCCAGCAGCCAAGGAAATCCGCGGGGTTCCACAGATACGCAGTATTTT. Translating gives CASSQGNPRGSTDTQYF.

This clone was found once. The J gene is TRBJ1-3, the V gene TRBV7-9, with a possible D match to TRBD1 (6 bases). The CDR3 loop spans 13 amino acids. Germline V gives CDR1 SEHNR, CDR2 FQNEAQ (reference sequence). V was pared by 5 bases and J by 9 bases, with 14 bases between. CDR3 sequence (DNA): TGTGCCAGCAGCCCTAGGGGGGTTTTCACCATATATTTT. Its translation is CASSPRGVFTIYF. Using reference TRBV7-9 and TRBJ1-3 for the parts outside the CDR3, the full variable domain is DTGVSQNPRHKITKRGQNVTFRCDPISEHNRLYWYRQTLGQGPEFLTYFQNEAQLEKSRLLSDRFSAERPKGSFSTLEIQRTEQGDSAMYLCASSPRGVFTIYFGEGSWLTVV.

The chain links TRBV10-3 to TRBJ2-1; 7 nucleotides align to TRBD1. CDR1 and CDR2 from the germline V gene are ENHRY and SYGVKD. The CDR3 sequence is 15 residues long. V dropped 4 bases and J dropped 0; count of bases not matched to a gene: 3. The CDR3 nucleotides are TGTGCCATCAGTGTGACAGGGAACTCCTACAATGAGCAGTTCTTC. It specifies CAISVTGNSYNEQFF.

The V and J genes are TRBV29-1 and TRBJ2-1, with D maybe TRBD1 (6 bases). V was pared by 6 bases and J by 7 bases, with 10 bases between. The CDR3 is made up of 11 amino acids. In germline, CDR1 is SQVTM, CDR2 ANQGSEA. CDR3 loop: CSVSRGNEQFF. CDR3 DNA sequence: TGCAGCGTAAGCAGGGGAAATGAGCAGTTCTTC.

This chain links TRBV6-5 with TRBJ2-2; 9 bases align to TRBD1. The CDR3 spans 15 residues. Germline trimming cut 4 bases from V and 6 bases from J; bases unmatched to any gene: 6. Germline V gene lookup returns CDR1 MNHEY and CDR2 SVGAGI. The CDR3 loop is CASSLQGAMAGELFF. In nucleotides, the CDR3 is TGTGCCAGCAGTTTACAGGGGGCGATGGCCGGGGAGCTGTTTTTT.

The gene calls are TRBV27 and TRBJ2-2, with 7 bases fitting TRBD1. This CDR3 has 16 amino acids. In germline, CDR1 is MNHEY, CDR2 SMNVEV (reference sequence). Unmatched junction bases numbered 6, after V lost 0 bases and J lost 5 bases. This CDR3 is CASSLSGGGLTGELFF. CDR3 sequence (DNA): TGTGCCAGCAGTTTATCAGGGGGCGGTTTAACCGGGGAGCTGTTTTTT.

V is TRBV30 and J is TRBJ1-4, with 8 bases identical to TRBD1. Germline CDR1 and CDR2: GTSNPN and SVGIG (reference sequence). After removal of 5 bases from V and 8 bases from J, the junction contained 10 bases not matched to a gene. The CDR3 consists of 14 residues. CDR3 bases: TGTGCCTGGGCCGGAGGCACAGGGGGGGAAAAACTGTTTTTT. Translated: CAWAGGTGGEKLFF. Filled out from reference TRBV30 and TRBJ1-4, the complete variable domain reads SQTIHQWPATLVQPVGSPLSLECTVEGTSNPNLYWYRQAAGRGLQLLFYSVGIGQISSEVPQNLSASRPQDRQFILSSKKLLLSDSGFYLCAWAGGTGGEKLFFGSGTQLSVL.

The V gene is TRBV27, the J gene TRBJ1-5; D unresolved. CDR3 length: 14 residues. V was cut by 2 bases and J by 5 bases, with 10 bases left in between. Germline values: CDR1 MNHEY, CDR2 SMNVEV (reference sequence). CDR3 protein: CASSLGRPDQPQHF. CDR3 coding DNA: TGTGCCAGCAGTTTAGGCAGGCCGGATCAGCCCCAGCATTTT.

This chain connects TRBV19 to TRBJ1-1, with D unresolved. The CDR3 extends over 13 amino acids. Germline V gene lookup returns CDR1 LNHDA and CDR2 SQIVND (reference sequence). V was cut by 6 bases and J by 0 bases, with 8 bases left in between. In DNA, the CDR3 is TGTGCCAGTAGAATGCAGTTGAACACTGAAGCTTTCTTT. Its protein is CASRMQLNTEAFF.

The V call is TRBV9, the J call TRBJ1-3, with D maybe TRBD1 (5 bases). CDR1 SGDLS and CDR2 YYNGEE come from the germline V gene. CDR3 length equals 15 residues. Trimming shortened V by 0 bases and J by 0 bases, and 7 bases separated the two germline ends. In DNA form, the CDR3 reads TGTGCCAGCAGCGTAGGAGGGGACTCTGGAAACACCATATATTTT. This sequence encodes CASSVGGDSGNTIYF.